The 29 T cell receptor beta chains below were found in one sample sequenced in a study of cytomegalovirus exposure and HLA in healthy donors (dated by TCRdb to the late 2010s). The method behind the library was the immunoSEQ multiplex PCR assay. For the multiplex PCR, a mixture combining 60 forward primers for TCR Vbeta segments and 13 reverse primers for TCR Jbeta segments was used. This is the immuneACCESS table as TCRdb keeps it, with only in-frame sequences that have V and J called. A part of the clones is gone; compared with another copy, unresolved V genes explain less than half, and the rest is unexplained. This sample is represented by roughly 63,000 clones; approximately 75% of them were singletons. Clones ranked in the top ten supply about 23% of the sample. Sequencing used PBMCs. All receptors derive from a middle-aged man in good health and CMV-seropositive.

V gene TRBV7-8 combines with J gene TRBJ1-4, with D possibly TRBD1 on 6 matching bases. CDR3 length equals 12 residues. The germline V gene has CDR1 SGHVS and CDR2 FQNEAQ. Trimming removed 5 bases at V and 7 bases at J, with 8 bases between. CDR3 coding DNA: TGTGCCAGCAGCCGGGACACTGAAAAACTGTTTTTT. Protein product: CASSRDTEKLFF.

This rearrangement joins TRBV15 to TRBJ2-3; TRBD2 matches 9 bases. After removal of 4 bases from V and 1 base from J, the junction contained 3 bases not matched to a gene. The CDR3 has 15 residues. Germline assignment: CDR1 LNHNV and CDR2 YYDKDF (reference sequence). The CDR3 DNA reads as TGTGCCACCAGCACACGGACTAGCGGCACAGATACGCAGTATTTT. The encoded protein is CATSTRTSGTDTQYF.

The chain is built from TRBV5-4 and TRBJ2-3; TRBD2 matches 10 bases. V was clipped by 3 bases and J by 3 bases; unmatched bases: 13. The CDR3 covers 18 residues. CDR1 is SGHNT and CDR2 is YYREEE in the germline V gene (reference sequence). The CDR3 DNA reads TGTGCCAGCAGCTCCGGCAGCGGGGGGGCCTACAGGACAGATACGCAGTATTTT. Translated: CASSSGSGGAYRTDTQYF. Using reference TRBV5-4 and TRBJ2-3 for the parts outside the CDR3, the full variable domain is ETGVTQSPTHLIKTRGQQVTLRCSSQSGHNTVSWYQQALGQGPQFIFQYYREEENGRGNFPPRFSGLQFPNYSSELNVNALELDDSALYLCASSSGSGGAYRTDTQYFGPGTRLTVL.

The chain links TRBV19 to TRBJ1-1; maybe TRBD1 (6 bases). Looked up from germline, CDR1 is LNHDA and CDR2 is SQIVND (reference sequence). This CDR3 is built from 14 residues. The V and J ends lost 3 bases and 4 bases respectively, with 12 bases between them. CDR3 sequence: CASSIRQVPTEAFF. CDR3 nucleotide sequence: TGTGCCAGTAGTATTCGACAGGTGCCCACTGAAGCTTTCTTT.

The V gene is TRBV7-9, the J gene TRBJ2-1, with D possibly being TRBD1 (5 bases). Trimming left V 3 bases short and J 0 bases short, with 6 bases between. Germline CDR1 SEHNR, CDR2 FQNEAQ (reference sequence). CDR3 length: 14 residues. CDR3 DNA: TGTGCCAGCAGCTTGACAGTCTCCTACAATGAGCAGTTCTTC. Protein sequence: CASSLTVSYNEQFF.

This clone was seen a few times. The chain links TRBV13 to TRBJ2-4; the match to TRBD1 covers 9 bases. The CDR3 spans 17 residues. From germline, CDR1 is PRHDT and CDR2 FYEKMQ (reference sequence). The V and J ends lost 5 bases and 0 bases, in that order; junction bases with no gene match: 8. CDR3 sequence: CASSPQRTGEAKNIQYF. The CDR3 region has the DNA TGTGCCAGCAGCCCCCAACGGACAGGGGAAGCCAAAAACATTCAGTACTTC.

This sequence joins TRBV10-1 and TRBJ2-1, with 8 bases matching TRBD2. This CDR3 is 14 amino acids long. After removal of 3 bases from V and 7 bases from J, the junction contained 5 bases not matched to a gene. The germline V gene has CDR1 WNHNN and CDR2 SYGVQD (reference sequence). The CDR3 region is CASSDGGGKNEQFF. The CDR3 region has the DNA TGCGCCAGCAGTGACGGCGGGGGGAAAAATGAGCAGTTCTTC.

The rearrangement joins TRBV23-1 to TRBJ2-7; D unclear. TRBV23-1 is filed as an ORF, its function uncertain. Between the trimmed V and J ends, which lost 8 bases and 3 bases, there was a span of 14 bases. This CDR3 region has 13 residues. CDR3 sequence: CASHHRSSYEQYF. CDR3 coding DNA: TGCGCCAGCCACCACCGTTCGAGCTACGAGCAGTACTTC.

The chain uses TRBV6-5 and TRBJ1-3; D uncertain. The CDR3 covers 12 residues. Per the germline V gene, CDR1 is MNHEY and CDR2 is SVGAGI. V was pared by 7 bases and J by 0 bases, with 4 bases between. CDR3: CASTSSGNTIYF. The DNA of the CDR3 is TGTGCCAGCACCAGCTCTGGAAACACCATATATTTT.

This chain connects TRBV9 to TRBJ2-5; 7 bases agree with TRBD2. Germline V gene sequence: CDR1 SGDLS, CDR2 YYNGEE. The V and J ends lost 5 bases and 5 bases, in that order; junction bases with no gene match: 9. This CDR3 spans 14 amino acids. The DNA for the CDR3 is TGTGCCAGCAGTCCTGGGGAGGGGTGGGAGACCCAGTACTTC. Translated: CASSPGEGWETQYF.

V gene TRBV28 combines with J gene TRBJ2-7; TRBD2 matches 9 bases. The CDR3 has 14 residues. The V gene's germline CDR1 is MDHEN and CDR2 SYDVKM. J gave up 4 bases and V 8 bases, and 9 bases lay outside the gene matches. The CDR3 spells CASGLAGLGYEQYF. DNA of the CDR3: TGTGCCAGCGGCCTAGCGGGACTTGGGTACGAGCAGTACTTC.

J is TRBJ2-2 and V is TRBV2; 9 nucleotides agree with TRBD1. With 0 bases clipped from V and 13 bases from J, the junction kept 6 bases outside the gene matches. The CDR3 covers 14 residues. In germline, CDR1 is SNHLY, CDR2 FYNNEI. The CDR3 is CASSEALGQGRLFF. In nucleotides, the CDR3 is TGTGCCAGCAGTGAAGCGCTGGGACAGGGTAGGCTGTTTTTT.

The table lists this clone with a few counts. The V gene is TRBV5-1, the J gene TRBJ2-7; weak D call: TRBD1 (5 bases). With 0 bases removed from V and 6 bases from J, the gap between germline ends came to 10 bases. This CDR3 is 13 amino acids long. Germline V gene lookup returns CDR1 SGHRS and CDR2 YFSETQ. Written as DNA, the CDR3 is TGCGCCAGCAGCTTGGGCCAGGGTGGCGAGCAGTACTTC. This encodes CASSLGQGGEQYF.

In its sample, this clone was seen once. The chain carries TRBV5-6 and TRBJ2-3, with a possible D match to TRBD1 (5 bases). Deletions cut 2 bases from V and 3 bases from J, with 13 bases between. CDR1 is SGHDT and CDR2 is YYEEEE in the germline V gene. CDR3 length: 15 amino acids. CDR3 amino acids: CASSFGAGQTDTQYF. CDR3 bases: TGTGCCAGCAGCTTCGGAGCAGGGCAAACAGATACGCAGTATTTT.

The V and J genes are TRBV5-6 and TRBJ1-2; D is possibly TRBD1 (6 bases). CDR3 size: 15 residues. Germline CDR1 SGHDT, CDR2 YYEEEE. Trimming removed 0 bases from V and 4 bases from J, with 13 bases in between. The CDR3 region is CASSLDGRGGYGYTF. Written as DNA, the CDR3 is TGTGCCAGCAGCTTGGATGGCAGGGGCGGCTATGGCTACACCTTC.

This CDR3 is CAWSHTSGGASEQYF. CDR3 DNA: TGTGCCTGGAGTCATACTAGCGGGGGGGCCTCCGAGCAGTACTTC. The chain employs TRBV30 and TRBJ2-7; 13 positions match TRBD2. Germline trimming cut 2 bases from V and 6 bases from J; bases unmatched to any gene: 7. The CDR3 length is 15 residues. CDR1 and CDR2 (germline): GTSNPN, SVGIG (reference sequence). The whole variable domain, filled in from reference TRBV30 and TRBJ2-7, reads SQTIHQWPATLVQPVGSPLSLECTVEGTSNPNLYWYRQAAGRGLQLLFYSVGIGQISSEVPQNLSASRPQDRQFILSSKKLLLSDSGFYLCAWSHTSGGASEQYFGPGTRLTVT.

The sample holds a few counts of this clone. The chain carries TRBV28 and TRBJ1-1; D is uncertain. Per the germline V gene, CDR1 is MDHEN and CDR2 is SYDVKM. The CDR3 spans 15 residues. The V gene lost 2 bases and the J gene lost 0 bases, with 10 bases spanning the gap. CDR3 sequence (DNA): TGTGCCAGCAGTTTAGGCCCCGGGGTGAACACTGAAGCTTTCTTT. Its translation: CASSLGPGVNTEAFF.

In DNA, the CDR3 is TGTGCCAGTAGACGGTCGGGACAGGGGGCAGATACGCAGTATTTT. Amino acids: CASRRSGQGADTQYF. The chain recombines TRBV19 with TRBJ2-3, with 11 bases aligning to TRBD1. Germline CDR1 reads LNHDA; CDR2 reads SQIVND (reference sequence). Losses at the gene ends were 6 bases for V and 4 bases for J; bases not matched to a gene: 6. The CDR3 spans 15 residues.

This clone appeared a few times. The chain uses TRBV27 and TRBJ1-2; 7 positions match TRBD1. CDR1 is MNHEY and CDR2 is SMNVEV in the germline V gene (reference sequence). CDR3 length equals 12 residues. The J segment lost 7 bases and the V segment lost 6 bases, leaving 5 bases of the junction unmatched. The CDR3 protein is CASSYRGFGYTF. In DNA form, the CDR3 reads TGTGCCAGCAGCTACAGGGGATTTGGCTACACCTTC.

Comments on this clone: Lacking the conserved final phenylalanine or tryptophan, this CDR3 likely reflects a read error. The chain links TRBV9 to TRBJ1-5, with D possibly being TRBD1 (6 bases). CDR1 is SGDLS and CDR2 is YYNGEE in the germline V gene. CDR3 length equals 14 residues. Trimming shortened V by 2 bases and J by 1 base, and 7 bases separated the two germline ends. CDR3 DNA: TGTGCCAGCAGCGTGACAGGAAGCAATCAGCCCCAGCATGTT. It yields the protein CASSVTGSNQPQHV.

This clone was found a few times. The J gene is TRBJ2-3, the V gene TRBV29-1; a weak D match, TRBD2 (5 bases). Deletions cut 1 base from V and 0 bases from J, with 8 bases between. CDR1 is SQVTM and CDR2 is ANQGSEA in the germline V gene. CDR3 size: 14 residues. In DNA, the CDR3 is TGCAGCGTTGAAGGTAGAGGGAGCACAGATACGCAGTATTTT. Translated: CSVEGRGSTDTQYF.

This chain connects TRBV19 to TRBJ1-4; 9 bases map to TRBD1. Germline assignment: CDR1 LNHDA and CDR2 SQIVND (reference sequence). The length of the CDR3 is 14 residues. Germline trimming cut 6 bases from V and 7 bases from J; bases unmatched to any gene: 6. For the CDR3, the DNA is TGTGCCAGTAGACAACAGGGGGCCGCTGAAAAACTGTTTTTT. Amino acid sequence: CASRQQGAAEKLFF.

The gene calls are TRBV5-6 and TRBJ2-5; 8 positions agree with TRBD1. The CDR3 is 16 residues long. The J segment lost 5 bases and the V segment lost 0 bases, leaving 9 bases of the junction unmatched. Germline CDR1 reads SGHDT; CDR2 reads YYEEEE. The CDR3 protein is CASSLGTGSKWETQYF. CDR3 in DNA: TGTGCCAGCAGCTTGGGGACAGGGTCTAAGTGGGAGACCCAGTACTTC.

The V call is TRBV6-1, the J call TRBJ1-2; 8 bases map to TRBD1. The length of the CDR3 is 16 residues. V lost 0 bases and J lost 4; bases outside the gene matches: 7. Germline CDR1 reads MNHNS; CDR2 reads SASEGT. In nucleotides, the CDR3 is TGTGCCAGCAGTGAAGCGAGGGCAGGGGGCTTCTATGGCTACACCTTC. Residues: CASSEARAGGFYGYTF.

This clone appeared a few times. The chain recombines TRBV5-1 with TRBJ2-3; D is undetermined. Germline CDR1 SGHRS, CDR2 YFSETQ. This CDR3 spans 14 amino acids. V lost 0 bases and J lost 6, with 11 bases in between. CDR3 residues: CASSLERRQDTQYF. CDR3 DNA: TGCGCCAGCAGCTTGGAGAGGCGGCAGGATACGCAGTATTTT. Full variable domain (outside the CDR3, taken from reference TRBV5-1 and TRBJ2-3): KAGVTQTPRYLIKTRGQQVTLSCSPISGHRSVSWYQQTPGQGLQFLFEYFSETQRNKGNFPGRFSGRQFSNSRSEMNVSTLELGDSALYLCASSLERRQDTQYFGPGTRLTVL.

The V call is TRBV2, the J call TRBJ1-1, with D possibly TRBD1 on 6 matching bases. Germline CDR1 is SNHLY and CDR2 is FYNNEI. The V end lost 6 bases, the J end lost 3 bases, and 14 bases lay between the germline ends. The CDR3 contains 14 residues. In nucleotides, the CDR3 is TGTGCCAGCAGCGAGACAGGATTTGACACTGAAGCTTTCTTT. It encodes CASSETGFDTEAFF.

The chain uses TRBV7-2 and TRBJ2-7; a weak D match, TRBD1 (6 bases). This CDR3 contains 13 residues. V dropped 5 bases and J dropped 1 base, with 9 bases sitting between them. The germline V gene has CDR1 SGHTA and CDR2 FQGNSA. The CDR3 DNA follows: TGTGCCAGCAGCCCCGGGACATCCTACGAGCAGTACTTC. Its translation: CASSPGTSYEQYF.

This clone was seen a handful of times. J is TRBJ2-7 and V is TRBV6-4, with 8 positions matching TRBD1. The V segment lost 2 bases and the J segment 0 bases; nucleotides outside the gene matches: 15. This CDR3 has 19 amino acids. Germline CDR1 and CDR2: MRHNA and SNTAGT. The CDR3 DNA reads TGTGCCAGCAGTGACCCCACACAGGGGGTTCCCAGCCTCTCCTACGAGCAGTACTTC. Translated: CASSDPTQGVPSLSYEQYF.

A few counts support this clone. V and J are TRBV5-1 and TRBJ1-2; 11 bases are a match to TRBD1. Germline V gene data show CDR1 as SGHRS and CDR2 as YFSETQ. The length of the CDR3 is 15 residues. Trimming took 4 bases from V and 4 from J; bases not matched to a gene: 6. CDR3 residues: CASSTPGQGGYGYTF. The CDR3 bases are TGCGCCAGCAGCACGCCGGGACAGGGGGGCTATGGCTACACCTTC.